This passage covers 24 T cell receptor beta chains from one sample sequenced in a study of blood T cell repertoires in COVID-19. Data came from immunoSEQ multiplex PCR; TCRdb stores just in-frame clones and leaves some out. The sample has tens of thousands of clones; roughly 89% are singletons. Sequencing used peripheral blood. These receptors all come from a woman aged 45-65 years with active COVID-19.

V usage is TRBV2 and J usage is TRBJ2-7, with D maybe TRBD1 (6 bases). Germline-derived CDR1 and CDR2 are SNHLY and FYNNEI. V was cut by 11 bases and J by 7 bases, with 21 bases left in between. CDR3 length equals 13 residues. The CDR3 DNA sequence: TGTGCCGGCACCCCGTGGGGTCAGGGGGAGCAGTACTTC. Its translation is CAGTPWGQGEQYF.

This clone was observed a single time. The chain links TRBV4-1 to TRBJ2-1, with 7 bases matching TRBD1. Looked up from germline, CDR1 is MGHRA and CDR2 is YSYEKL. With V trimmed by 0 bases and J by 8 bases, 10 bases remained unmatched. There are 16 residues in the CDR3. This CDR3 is CASSQDPGTASDEQFF. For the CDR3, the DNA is TGCGCCAGCAGCCAAGATCCCGGGACAGCGTCCGATGAGCAGTTCTTC.

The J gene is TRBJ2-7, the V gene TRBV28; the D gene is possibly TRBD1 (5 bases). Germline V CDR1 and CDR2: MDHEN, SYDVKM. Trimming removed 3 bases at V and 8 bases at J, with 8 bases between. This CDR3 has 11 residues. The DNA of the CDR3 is TGTGCCAGCAGTTTCTCAGGGCAGCAGTACTTC. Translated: CASSFSGQQYF.

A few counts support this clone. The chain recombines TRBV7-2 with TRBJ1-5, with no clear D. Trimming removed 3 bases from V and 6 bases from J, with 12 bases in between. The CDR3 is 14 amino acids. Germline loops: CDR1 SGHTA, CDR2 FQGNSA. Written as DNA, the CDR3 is TGTGCCAGCAGCTTGGCGGGAAAGGGTCAGCCCCAGCATTTT. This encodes CASSLAGKGQPQHF.

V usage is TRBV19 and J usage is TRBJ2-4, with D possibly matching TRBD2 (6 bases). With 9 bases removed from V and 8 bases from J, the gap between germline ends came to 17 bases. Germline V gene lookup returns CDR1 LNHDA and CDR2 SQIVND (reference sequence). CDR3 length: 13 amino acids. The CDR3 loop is CASSSGSGDIQYF. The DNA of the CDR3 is TGTGCCAGCTCCTCCGGGTCGGGGGACATTCAGTACTTC.

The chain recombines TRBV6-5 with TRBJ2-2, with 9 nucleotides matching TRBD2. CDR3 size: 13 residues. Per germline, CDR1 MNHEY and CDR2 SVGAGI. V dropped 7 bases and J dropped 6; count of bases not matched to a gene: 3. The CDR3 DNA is TGTGCCAGCATCGGCGGGAGGGCCGGGGAGCTGTTTTTT. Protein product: CASIGGRAGELFF.

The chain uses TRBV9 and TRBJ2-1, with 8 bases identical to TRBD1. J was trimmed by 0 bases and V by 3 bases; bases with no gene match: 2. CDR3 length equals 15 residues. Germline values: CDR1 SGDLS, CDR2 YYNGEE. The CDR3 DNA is TGTGCCAGCAGCGGGACAGGGAGCTCCTACAATGAGCAGTTCTTC. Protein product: CASSGTGSSYNEQFF.

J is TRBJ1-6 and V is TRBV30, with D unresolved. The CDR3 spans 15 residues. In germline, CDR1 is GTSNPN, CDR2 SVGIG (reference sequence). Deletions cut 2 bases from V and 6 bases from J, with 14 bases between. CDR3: CAWSTRTFGNSPLHF. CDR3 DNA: TGTGCCTGGAGTACTAGGACTTTCGGTAATTCACCCCTCCACTTT.

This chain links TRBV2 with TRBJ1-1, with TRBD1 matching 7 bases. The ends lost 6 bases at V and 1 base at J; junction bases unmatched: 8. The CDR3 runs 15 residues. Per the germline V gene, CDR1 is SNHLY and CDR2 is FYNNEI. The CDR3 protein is CASRKGGTANTEAFF. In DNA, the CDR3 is TGTGCCAGCAGGAAGGGCGGGACAGCGAACACTGAAGCTTTCTTT.

CDR3 sequence reads: CASSTASGTGNNQPQHF. The CDR3 nucleotides are TGTGCCAGCTCAACTGCCTCCGGGACAGGCAACAATCAGCCCCAGCATTTT. The chain is built from TRBV18 and TRBJ1-5; TRBD1 agrees at 8 bases. Losses at the gene ends were 5 bases for V and 3 bases for J; bases not matched to a gene: 12. Germline assignment: CDR1 KGHSH and CDR2 LQKENI. This CDR3 is 17 amino acids long.

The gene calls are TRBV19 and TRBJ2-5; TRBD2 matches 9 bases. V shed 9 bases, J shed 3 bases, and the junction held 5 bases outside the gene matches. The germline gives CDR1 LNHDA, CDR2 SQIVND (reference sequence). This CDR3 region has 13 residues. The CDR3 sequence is CASRGRGKETQYF. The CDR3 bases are TGTGCCAGCCGCGGGAGGGGAAAAGAGACCCAGTACTTC. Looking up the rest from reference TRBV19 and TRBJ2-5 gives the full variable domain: DGGITQSPKYLFRKEGQNVTLSCEQNLNHDAMYWYRQDPGQGLRLIYYSQIVNDFQKGDIAEGYSVSREKKESFPLTVTSAQKNPTAFYLCASRGRGKETQYFGPGTRLLVL.

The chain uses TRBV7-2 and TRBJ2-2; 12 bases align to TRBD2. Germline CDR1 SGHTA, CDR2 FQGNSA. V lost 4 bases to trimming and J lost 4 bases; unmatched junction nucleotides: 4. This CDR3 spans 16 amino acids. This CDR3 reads CASSSRLAGVTGELFF. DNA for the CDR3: TGTGCCAGCAGCTCCCGACTAGCGGGAGTCACCGGGGAGCTGTTTTTT.

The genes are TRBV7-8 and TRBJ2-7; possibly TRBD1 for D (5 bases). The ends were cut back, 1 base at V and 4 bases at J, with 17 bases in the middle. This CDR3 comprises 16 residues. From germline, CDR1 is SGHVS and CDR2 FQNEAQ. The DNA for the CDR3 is TGTGCCAGCAGCTTAGTAGAGAGAACAGGATCTTACGAGCAGTACTTC. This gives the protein CASSLVERTGSYEQYF.

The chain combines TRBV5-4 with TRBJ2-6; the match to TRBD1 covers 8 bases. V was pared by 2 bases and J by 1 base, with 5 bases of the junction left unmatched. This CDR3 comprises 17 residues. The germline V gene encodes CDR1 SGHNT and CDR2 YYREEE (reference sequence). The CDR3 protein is CASSLGRQGSGANVLTF. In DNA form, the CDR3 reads TGTGCCAGCAGCTTAGGAAGACAGGGGTCTGGGGCCAACGTCCTGACTTTC.

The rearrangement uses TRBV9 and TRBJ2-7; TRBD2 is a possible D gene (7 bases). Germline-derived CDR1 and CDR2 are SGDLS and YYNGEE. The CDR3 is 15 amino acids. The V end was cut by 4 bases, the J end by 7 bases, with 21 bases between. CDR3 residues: CASSPRGRDGWEQYF. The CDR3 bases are TGTGCCAGCAGCCCGCGGGGGCGGGACGGATGGGAGCAGTACTTC.

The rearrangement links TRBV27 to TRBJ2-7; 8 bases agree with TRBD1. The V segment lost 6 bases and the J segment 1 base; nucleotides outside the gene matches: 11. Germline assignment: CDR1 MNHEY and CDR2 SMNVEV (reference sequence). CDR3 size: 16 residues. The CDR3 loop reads CASRIARDRKSYEQYF. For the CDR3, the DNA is TGTGCCAGCAGGATCGCCCGGGACAGGAAATCCTACGAGCAGTACTTC.

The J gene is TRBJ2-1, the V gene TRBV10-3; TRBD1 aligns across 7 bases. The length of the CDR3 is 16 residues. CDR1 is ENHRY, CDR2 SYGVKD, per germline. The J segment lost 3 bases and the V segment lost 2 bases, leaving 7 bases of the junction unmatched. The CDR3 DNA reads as TGTGCCATCAGTGAGATTACAGGGGTCCTCTACAATGAGCAGTTCTTC. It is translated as CAISEITGVLYNEQFF.

As DNA, the CDR3 is TGTGCCAGCAGTCCAACTAGCGGGAGAAGCTCCTACAATGAGCAGTTCTTC. It translates to CASSPTSGRSSYNEQFF. This chain links TRBV28 with TRBJ2-1, with TRBD2 matching over 11 bases. CDR1 and CDR2 (germline): MDHEN, SYDVKM. The ends lost 5 bases at V and 0 bases at J; junction bases unmatched: 6. This CDR3 is built from 17 residues.

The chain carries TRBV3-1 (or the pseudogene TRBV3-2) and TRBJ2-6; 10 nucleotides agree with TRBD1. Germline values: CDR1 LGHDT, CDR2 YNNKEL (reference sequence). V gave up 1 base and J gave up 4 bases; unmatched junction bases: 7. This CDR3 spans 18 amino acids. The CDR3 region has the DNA TGTGCCAGCAGCCAAGGAGTGGGACAGGGGTTCGGGGCCAACGTCCTGACTTTC. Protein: CASSQGVGQGFGANVLTF.

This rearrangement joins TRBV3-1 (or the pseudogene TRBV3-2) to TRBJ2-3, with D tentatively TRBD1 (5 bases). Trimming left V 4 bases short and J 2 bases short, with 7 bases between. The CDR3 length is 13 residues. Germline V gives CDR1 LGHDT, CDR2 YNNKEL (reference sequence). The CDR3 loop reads CASSPTATDTQYF. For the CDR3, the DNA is TGTGCCAGCAGCCCGACAGCCACAGATACGCAGTATTTT.

The CDR3 DNA reads TGTGCCAGCGGACTAGCGGGAGGACGAGAGACCCAGTACTTC. This sequence encodes CASGLAGGRETQYF. The rearrangement links TRBV6-5 to TRBJ2-5, with 14 positions matching TRBD2. V was pared by 8 bases and J by 4 bases, with 3 bases of the junction left unmatched. The CDR3 has 14 residues. Germline-derived CDR1 and CDR2 are MNHEY and SVGAGI.

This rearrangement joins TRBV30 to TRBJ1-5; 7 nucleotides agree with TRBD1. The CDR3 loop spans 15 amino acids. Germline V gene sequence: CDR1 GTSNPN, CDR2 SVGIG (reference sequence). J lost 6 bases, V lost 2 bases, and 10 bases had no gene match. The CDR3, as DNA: TGTGCCTGGAGTCACACTCCATCAGGGGGTCAGCCCCAGCATTTT. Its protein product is CAWSHTPSGGQPQHF.

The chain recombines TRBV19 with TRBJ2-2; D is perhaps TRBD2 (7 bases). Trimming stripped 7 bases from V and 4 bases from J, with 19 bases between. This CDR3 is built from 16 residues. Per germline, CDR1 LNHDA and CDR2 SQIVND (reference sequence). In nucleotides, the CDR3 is TGTGCCAGTACTCCAAGAGGGGGGAGGGTCACCGGGGAGCTGTTTTTT. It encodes CASTPRGGRVTGELFF.

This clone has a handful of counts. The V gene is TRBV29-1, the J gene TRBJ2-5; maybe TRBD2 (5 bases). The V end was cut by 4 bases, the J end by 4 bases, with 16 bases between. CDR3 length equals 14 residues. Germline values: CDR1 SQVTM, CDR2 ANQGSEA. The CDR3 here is CSVVYRDRGETQYF. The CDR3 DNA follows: TGCAGCGTTGTGTACCGAGACCGGGGAGAGACCCAGTACTTC.